This TCR beta chain was captured by sequencing in a study of cytomegalovirus exposure and HLA in healthy donors. Study summary: Approximately 85 million unique TCRs from HLA-typed donors were held in an early data release.

The primer mix had 60 Vbeta and 13 Jbeta primers. Produced via immunoSEQ multiplex PCR; TCRdb's table is partial and in-frame only. The top ten clones hold less than 2.5% of a sample with roughly 200,000 clones, approximately 85% of them seen once. A word on this clone: Its matching antigen is unknown.

V gave up 3 bases and J gave up 4 bases, with 15 bases separating them. This CDR3 comprises 15 residues. The germline gives CDR1 MDHEN, CDR2 SYDVKM. Study-wide results and limits: TCR beta V- and J-gene trimming, according to a later analysis, was linked to a missense DCLRE1C variant.

The chain recombines TRBV28 with TRBJ2-5, with D perhaps TRBD1 (5 bases). Input material: PBMCs. The clonotype was recovered from a woman in her 50s in good health and CMV-seronegative. The CDR3 coding sequence is TGTGCCAGCAGTTTCGTTTCAGGGCTCGGAGAGACCCAGTACTTC. Translation: CASSFVSGLGETQYF.